The 31 T cell receptor beta chains below all came from one sample that was sequenced in a study of T cells in Graves' hyperthyroidism and ophthalmopathy. TCR beta CDR3 regions were amplified from RNA. HTBI primers were the set used in a first-round RT-PCR of the TCR CDR3. Using its own MiXCR run on the multiplex PCR reads, TCRdb lists one record per CDR3 protein. The repertoire consists of hundreds of thousands of distinct CDR3 sequences, with 12% to 15% occurring once and the leading ten covering 10% to 13%. Material for sequencing was blood. The origin of the receptors is a woman in her late teens or twenties with Graves' hyperthyroidism.

This clonotype was detected a few times. The gene calls are TRBV20-1 and TRBJ1-5, with no clear D. The germline V gene encodes CDR1 DFQATT and CDR2 SNEGSKA (reference sequence). With 5 bases removed from V and 4 bases from J, the gap between germline ends came to 9 bases. The CDR3 runs 12 residues. The CDR3 here is CSAQRENQPQHF. CDR3 DNA: TGCAGTGCTCAAAGGGAGAATCAGCCCCAGCATTTT.

The table lists this clonotype with a few counts. CDR3 sequence (DNA): TGCAGCGTTAAGTCAGGTTACAATGAGCAGTTCTTC. It encodes CSVKSGYNEQFF. The V gene is TRBV29-1, the J gene TRBJ2-1, with unresolved D. Trimming left V 5 bases short and J 4 bases short, with 9 bases between. The CDR3 runs to 12 residues. The germline gives CDR1 SQVTM, CDR2 ANQGSEA.

This clonotype has a handful of counts. This chain connects TRBV5-1 to TRBJ2-1; either TRBD1 or TRBD2 may fit D (5 bases each). Per germline, CDR1 SGHRS and CDR2 YFSETQ. Trimming took 4 bases from V and 4 from J, leaving 9 bases between them. The CDR3 length is 13 residues. The CDR3 coding sequence is TGCGCCAGCAGCGACGGGGCGTACAATGAGCAGTTCTTC. As protein: CASSDGAYNEQFF.

This clonotype occurred many times. The gene calls are TRBV30 and TRBJ2-7, with TRBD1 matching 7 bases. The CDR3 contains 15 residues. Germline CDR1 is GTSNPN and CDR2 is SVGIG (reference sequence). The V segment lost 1 base and the J segment 4 bases; nucleotides outside the gene matches: 10. The CDR3 sequence is CAWSANGTDYYEQYF. CDR3 DNA: TGTGCCTGGAGTGCCAACGGGACAGACTATTACGAGCAGTACTTC.

This clonotype was observed many times. This chain joins TRBV7-9 and TRBJ2-7; possibly TRBD1 for D (6 bases). There are 14 residues in the CDR3. V lost 1 base and J 6 bases, leaving 13 bases between the germline ends. Germline CDR1 is SEHNR and CDR2 is FQNEAQ (reference sequence). The CDR3 region has the DNA TGTGCCAGCAGCTTAGATCTGGGGGCAAGCGAGCAGTACTTC. Its translation is CASSLDLGASEQYF. Combining the CDR3 with reference TRBV7-9 and TRBJ2-7 gives the whole variable domain DTGVSQNPRHKITKRGQNVTFRCDPISEHNRLYWYRQTLGQGPEFLTYFQNEAQLEKSRLLSDRFSAERPKGSFSTLEIQRTEQGDSAMYLCASSLDLGASEQYFGPGTRLTVT.

J is TRBJ2-1 and V is TRBV6-1; tentative D call: TRBD2 (7 bases). This CDR3 spans 17 amino acids. Germline CDR1 MNHNS, CDR2 SASEGT. V was shortened by 5 bases and J by 3 bases, with 20 bases between the two germline ends. The CDR3 DNA reads TGTGCCAGCAGTTCAGACCGCGCGGGGGACAACTACAATGAGCAGTTCTTC. Translation gives CASSSDRAGDNYNEQFF.

This clonotype was seen a few times. Here the CDR3 reads CASRPGLLQETYEQYF. The CDR3 DNA follows: TGTGCCAGCAGACCCGGTTTGTTACAGGAGACCTACGAGCAGTACTTC. The gene calls are TRBV6-2 or TRBV6-3 and TRBJ2-7; TRBD1 might be the D (5 bases). V gave up 6 bases and J gave up 2 bases, with 20 bases separating them. The CDR3 covers 16 residues. Per the germline V gene, CDR1 is MNHEY and CDR2 is SVGEGT.

Ten or more counts support this clonotype. The chain has TRBV28 and TRBJ2-5; the D is unclear. Germline V gene data show CDR1 as MDHEN and CDR2 as SYDVKM. Trimming took off 6 bases at V and 5 bases at J, with 10 bases between the two ends. This CDR3 contains 12 residues. CDR3 loop: CASRQGLETQYF. The CDR3, as DNA: TGTGCCAGCAGACAAGGGCTGGAGACCCAGTACTTC.

This sequence joins TRBV6-6 and TRBJ1-1; possibly TRBD1 for D (5 bases). V lost 0 bases to trimming and J lost 4 bases, with 15 bases between them. CDR3 size: 16 residues. Germline V CDR1 and CDR2: MNHNY, SVGAGI (reference sequence). The DNA of the CDR3 is TGTGCCAGCAGTTACTCGATTGCTTCCGGGGGCACTGAAGCTTTCTTT. Its protein is CASSYSIASGGTEAFF.

This clonotype was observed at least ten times. CDR3: CASSVAAGANYGYTF. Here the CDR3 DNA reads TGTGCCAGCAGCGTAGCGGCAGGAGCTAACTATGGCTACACCTTC. The chain recombines TRBV9 with TRBJ1-2; the D is unclear. The V gene's germline CDR1 is SGDLS and CDR2 YYNGEE. The germline V and J ends were trimmed by 0 bases and 0 bases, with 9 bases remaining between them. The CDR3 length is 15 residues. The variable domain in full, with the rest retrieved from reference TRBV9 and TRBJ1-2, is DSGVTQTPKHLITATGQRVTLRCSPRSGDLSVYWYQQSLDQGLQFLIQYYNGEERAKGNILERFSAQQFPDLHSELNLSSLELGDSALYFCASSVAAGANYGYTFGSGTRLTVV.

This clonotype was recorded at least ten times. The CDR3 here is CASSFLADYEQYF. Written as DNA, the CDR3 is TGTGCCAGCAGCTTCCTAGCGGACTACGAGCAGTACTTC. The chain is built from TRBV7-2 and TRBJ2-7, with 7 bases aligning to TRBD2. V lost 3 bases to trimming and J lost 3 bases; unmatched junction nucleotides: 2. Germline V CDR1 and CDR2: SGHTA, FQGNSA. The CDR3 runs 13 residues. Full variable domain (outside the CDR3, taken from reference TRBV7-2 and TRBJ2-7): GAGVSQSPSNKVTEKGKDVELRCDPISGHTALYWYRQSLGQGLEFLIYFQGNSAPDKSGLPSDRFSAERTGGSVSTLTIQRTQQEDSAVYLCASSFLADYEQYFGPGTRLTVT.

This clonotype was seen many times. The J gene is TRBJ1-2, the V gene TRBV2; 11 bases map to TRBD1. J was trimmed by 12 bases and V by 2 bases; bases with no gene match: 11. The CDR3 spans 15 residues. Germline CDR1 is SNHLY and CDR2 is FYNNEI. DNA of the CDR3: TGTGCCAGCAGTGAAATTCCAGGACAGGGGGCGTTGGACACCTTC. This codes for CASSEIPGQGALDTF. Looking up the rest from reference TRBV2 and TRBJ1-2 gives the full variable domain: EPEVTQTPSHQVTQMGQEVILRCVPISNHLYFYWYRQILGQKVEFLVSFYNNEISEKSEIFDDQFSVERPDGSNFTLKIRSTKLEDSAMYFCASSEIPGQGALDTFGSGTRLTVV.

This clonotype has just a few counts. J is TRBJ1-1 and V is TRBV19, with D unclear. Germline V CDR1 and CDR2: LNHDA, SQIVND (reference sequence). The CDR3 totals 14 residues. The V end was cut by 0 bases, the J end by 10 bases, with 15 bases between. The CDR3 sequence: CASSIDRWSERAFF. CDR3 bases: TGTGCCAGTAGTATAGATCGATGGTCCGAAAGAGCTTTCTTT.

This clonotype was counted only a few times. The J gene is TRBJ2-7, the V gene TRBV5-1; 10 bases match TRBD2. The CDR3 spans 16 residues. Germline V lookup: CDR1 SGHRS, CDR2 YFSETQ. Trimming at V came to 4 bases and at J to 1 base, leaving 8 bases not matched to a gene. As DNA, the CDR3 is TGCGCCAGCAGCCATAGCGGGGGGAAGTGGTCCTACGAGCAGTACTTC. Encoded protein: CASSHSGGKWSYEQYF.

Ten or more counts support this clonotype. The CDR3 region has the DNA TGTGCCAGCAGCTTGCGTAAGACTAGCATGTGGAACAATGAGCAGTTCTTC. Its protein is CASSLRKTSMWNNEQFF. This chain joins TRBV5-8 and TRBJ2-1, with 7 bases identical to TRBD2. Germline V gene sequence: CDR1 SGHTS, CDR2 YDEGEE. The V gene end was trimmed by 1 base and the J gene end by 5 bases; junction bases not matched to a gene: 12. This CDR3 is built from 17 residues.

This clonotype was detected many times. The chain joins TRBV19 to TRBJ2-6, with a tentative D call TRBD2 (5 bases). The V and J ends lost 5 bases and 12 bases respectively, with 20 bases between them. Germline V CDR1 and CDR2: LNHDA, SQIVND (reference sequence). This CDR3 has 15 residues. The CDR3 nucleotides are TGTGCCAGTAGTGTGGGAAACGAGGCGGCGGGCGTCCTGACTTTC. Its protein is CASSVGNEAAGVLTF.

This clonotype was seen a few times. This chain joins TRBV15 and TRBJ1-1; TRBD1 might be the D (6 bases). Between the trimmed V and J ends, which lost 0 bases and 5 bases, there was a span of 16 bases. The CDR3 runs 16 residues. The germline gives CDR1 LNHNV, CDR2 YYDKDF (reference sequence). The CDR3 DNA sequence: TGTGCCACCAGCAGAGAACAGGGCCTAGAGGGGACTGAAGCTTTCTTT. This encodes CATSREQGLEGTEAFF. The entire variable domain, with the rest obtained from reference TRBV15 and TRBJ1-1, is as follows: DAMVIQNPRYQVTQFGKPVTLSCSQTLNHNVMYWYQQKSSQAPKLLFHYYDKDFNNEADTPDNFQSRRPNTSFCFLDIRSPGLGDTAMYLCATSREQGLEGTEAFFGQGTRLTVV.

This clonotype was seen many times. The rearrangement uses TRBV18 and TRBJ2-1, with TRBD2 identical over 9 bases. V shed 8 bases and J 7 bases; nucleotides not matched to a gene: 12. Germline V CDR1 and CDR2: KGHSH, LQKENI. The CDR3 is 15 amino acids. CDR3 sequence reads: CASRGLAGGWNEQFF. Here the CDR3 DNA reads TGTGCCAGCCGGGGCCTTGCGGGAGGGTGGAATGAGCAGTTCTTC. The full variable domain, rest sourced from reference TRBV18 and TRBJ2-1, is NAGVMQNPRHLVRRRGQEARLRCSPMKGHSHVYWYRQLPEEGLKFMVYLQKENIIDESGMPKERFSAEFPKEGPSILRIQQVVRGDSAAYFCASRGLAGGWNEQFFGPGTRLTVL.

This clonotype appeared many times. This rearrangement joins TRBV20-1 to TRBJ2-7; possibly TRBD2 for D (7 bases). Germline-derived CDR1 and CDR2 are DFQATT and SNEGSKA (reference sequence). V was clipped by 5 bases and J by 3 bases, with 20 bases between them. The CDR3 spans 15 residues. The CDR3 reads CSAFNREGVRYEQYF. The CDR3, as DNA: TGCAGTGCTTTCAACAGGGAGGGGGTTCGCTACGAGCAGTACTTC.

Many counts were recorded for this clonotype. The CDR3 DNA is TGCAGTGCTGAAGACAGCTACACTGAAGCTTTCTTT. Amino acids: CSAEDSYTEAFF. V and J are TRBV20-1 and TRBJ1-1; a weak D match, TRBD1 (5 bases). Germline V gives CDR1 DFQATT, CDR2 SNEGSKA (reference sequence). The CDR3 contains 12 residues. V was cut by 5 bases and J by 3 bases, with 10 bases left in between.

CDR3 protein: CASSPPGQGQETQYF. In DNA, the CDR3 is TGTGCCAGCAGCCCCCCGGGACAGGGCCAGGAGACCCAGTACTTC. The rearrangement uses TRBV3-1 and TRBJ2-5, with 9 bases that match TRBD1. The germline CDR1 and CDR2 sequences are LGHDT and YNNKEL (reference sequence). The CDR3 is made up of 15 amino acids. V gave up 4 bases and J gave up 5 bases; unmatched junction bases: 8.

This clonotype was observed a few times. The chain has TRBV5-1 and TRBJ2-7; D possibly corresponds to TRBD1 (5 bases). CDR3 length: 13 amino acids. Germline V lookup: CDR1 SGHRS, CDR2 YFSETQ. Trimming took 2 bases from V and 4 from J, leaving 10 bases between them. CDR3 nucleotide sequence: TGCGCCAGCAGCTTTTCCAGGGATTACGAGCAGTACTTC. It yields the protein CASSFSRDYEQYF. The whole variable domain, remainder taken from reference TRBV5-1 and TRBJ2-7, is KAGVTQTPRYLIKTRGQQVTLSCSPISGHRSVSWYQQTPGQGLQFLFEYFSETQRNKGNFPGRFSGRQFSNSRSEMNVSTLELGDSALYLCASSFSRDYEQYFGPGTRLTVT.

The chain uses TRBV28 and TRBJ1-5; D possibly corresponds to TRBD1 (6 bases). V was trimmed by 7 bases and J by 5 bases, leaving 15 bases between them. CDR1 is MDHEN, CDR2 SYDVKM, per germline. This CDR3 is built from 14 residues. The CDR3 nucleotides are TGTGCCAGCATCCTTCCAGGGGATGATCAGCCCCAGCATTTT. It yields the protein CASILPGDDQPQHF.

This clonotype has more than one count but fewer than ten. This chain links TRBV18 with TRBJ2-1; D call uncertain. Trimming removed 2 bases from V and 0 bases from J, with 8 bases in between. Germline V lookup: CDR1 KGHSH, CDR2 LQKENI. The CDR3 length is 15 residues. The CDR3 reads CASSPWSDSYNEQFF. DNA of the CDR3: TGTGCCAGCTCACCATGGTCCGACTCCTACAATGAGCAGTTCTTC.

This clonotype was observed many times. In DNA form, the CDR3 reads TGTGCCAGCAGTTTATTTTCGGCCAGCTCCTACAATGAGCAGTTCTTC. This sequence encodes CASSLFSASSYNEQFF. This rearrangement joins TRBV28 to TRBJ2-1, with D unresolved. V shed 1 base and J shed 0 bases, with 10 bases lying between them. The CDR3 consists of 16 residues. CDR1 and CDR2 (germline): MDHEN, SYDVKM.

In its sample, this clonotype was seen a few times. The genes are TRBV29-1 and TRBJ1-6; no clear D. The CDR3 is made up of 13 amino acids. Per germline, CDR1 SQVTM and CDR2 ANQGSEA. V was trimmed by 6 bases and J by 4 bases, leaving 10 bases between them. The CDR3 region is CSVQADYNSPLHF. The CDR3 DNA reads as TGCAGCGTCCAGGCGGATTATAATTCACCCCTCCACTTT.

This clonotype was seen ten or more times. The gene calls are TRBV5-6 and TRBJ1-2, with TRBD1 matching 8 bases. V lost 2 bases, J lost 6 bases, and 6 bases stayed unmatched. This CDR3 is 14 amino acids long. Germline V gene lookup returns CDR1 SGHDT and CDR2 YYEEEE. CDR3 in DNA: TGTGCCAGCAGCTTCGACAGGGGAGCAAATGGCTACACCTTC. It translates to CASSFDRGANGYTF.

This clonotype was seen repeatedly, ten times or more. The chain links TRBV7-2 to TRBJ1-6; no definite D call. CDR1 SGHTA and CDR2 FQGNSA come from the germline V gene. The CDR3 spans 14 residues. V gave up 5 bases and J gave up 7 bases, with 12 bases separating them. CDR3: CASSPPRANSPLHF. In DNA form, the CDR3 reads TGTGCCAGCAGCCCCCCTCGAGCGAATTCACCCCTCCACTTT. The entire variable domain, with the rest obtained from reference TRBV7-2 and TRBJ1-6, is as follows: GAGVSQSPSNKVTEKGKDVELRCDPISGHTALYWYRQSLGQGLEFLIYFQGNSAPDKSGLPSDRFSAERTGGSVSTLTIQRTQQEDSAVYLCASSPPRANSPLHFGNGTRLTVT.

The V call is TRBV6-2 or TRBV6-3, the J call TRBJ2-7, with D hard to call. The CDR3 has 12 residues. Per germline, CDR1 MNHEY and CDR2 SVGEGT. Trimming cost V 6 bases and J 5 bases, with 11 bases left between them. Here the CDR3 DNA reads TGTGCCAGCAGCGATGGTTCCCACGAGCAGTACTTC. Translating it yields CASSDGSHEQYF.

This clonotype was seen more than once but under ten times. V gene TRBV2 combines with J gene TRBJ1-5, with D maybe TRBD1 (5 bases). CDR1 is SNHLY and CDR2 is FYNNEI in the germline V gene. Trimming stripped 6 bases from V and 0 bases from J, with 21 bases between. The CDR3 is 18 amino acids. The CDR3 bases are TGTGCCAGCAGCCGCGGGACCCGGAGGAACTATAGCAATCAGCCCCAGCATTTT. Translation gives CASSRGTRRNYSNQPQHF.

For this clonotype: This could be a read error, since a much larger clone is one nucleotide away. J is TRBJ2-5 and V is TRBV27; tentative D call: TRBD1 (6 bases). Trimming took 11 bases from V and 5 from J, leaving 21 bases between them. Germline V gene data show CDR1 as MNHEY and CDR2 as SMNVEV (reference sequence). CDR3 length equals 14 residues. As DNA, the CDR3 is TGTGCCGGCATGCAGAGGGCGCAGGGGGAGACCCAGTACTTC. Translated: CAGMQRAQGETQYF.